The 9 T cell receptor beta chains below all came from one sample that was sequenced in a study of cytomegalovirus exposure and HLA in healthy donors. Primers for the PCR totalled 60 Vbeta and 13 Jbeta. Profiled with immunoSEQ multiplex PCR; TCRdb holds only in-frame clones, not every one. Here the sample spans about 150,000 clones, less than 85% being singletons. The sample consisted of PBMCs. These TCRs come from a man aged 45-65 years in good health and CMV-seropositive.

The V and J genes are TRBV27 and TRBJ2-1; TRBD2 aligns across 10 bases. CDR1 and CDR2 (germline): MNHEY, SMNVEV (reference sequence). The V gene end was trimmed by 2 bases and the J gene end by 6 bases; junction bases not matched to a gene: 4. The CDR3 loop spans 15 amino acids. This chain's CDR3 is CASSLGTSETNEQFF. Here the CDR3 DNA reads TGTGCCAGCAGTTTAGGGACTAGCGAAACCAATGAGCAGTTCTTC.

This rearrangement joins TRBV19 to TRBJ2-4, with 7 bases fitting TRBD2. This CDR3 contains 13 residues. V lost 6 bases, J lost 5 bases, and 4 bases stayed unmatched. Germline CDR1 LNHDA, CDR2 SQIVND (reference sequence). For the CDR3, the DNA is TGTGCCAGTAGGGGGGGGTACGAAAACATTCAGTACTTC. Its translation: CASRGGYENIQYF.

This chain links TRBV27 with TRBJ1-6; a possible D gene is TRBD1 (6 bases). There are 13 residues in the CDR3. CDR1 is MNHEY, CDR2 SMNVEV, per germline (reference sequence). Trimming took 2 bases from V and 14 from J, leaving 13 bases between them. CDR3 sequence: CASSLNRDRALHF. The CDR3 DNA reads TGTGCCAGCAGTTTAAACAGGGACCGGGCCCTCCACTTT.

The chain employs TRBV7-9 and TRBJ1-4, with D perhaps TRBD1 (6 bases). This CDR3 is 16 amino acids long. The germline gives CDR1 SEHNR, CDR2 FQNEAQ (reference sequence). Between the trimmed V and J ends, which lost 2 bases and 7 bases, there was a span of 17 bases. The CDR3 reads CASSLLSAGGFEKLFF. The CDR3 DNA reads TGTGCCAGCAGCTTACTTTCAGCGGGGGGCTTTGAAAAACTGTTTTTT. Based on the CDR3 plus reference TRBV7-9 and TRBJ1-4, the full variable domain is DTGVSQNPRHKITKRGQNVTFRCDPISEHNRLYWYRQTLGQGPEFLTYFQNEAQLEKSRLLSDRFSAERPKGSFSTLEIQRTEQGDSAMYLCASSLLSAGGFEKLFFGSGTQLSVL.

J is TRBJ2-1 and V is TRBV5-1; TRBD2 agrees at 10 bases. J was trimmed by 7 bases and V by 4 bases; bases with no gene match: 11. Germline CDR1 SGHRS, CDR2 YFSETQ. The CDR3 totals 16 residues. CDR3 residues: CASSGALAGVNNEQFF. CDR3 coding DNA: TGCGCCAGCAGCGGGGCTCTAGCGGGAGTTAATAATGAGCAGTTCTTC.

The V call is TRBV5-1, the J call TRBJ1-4, with TRBD1 identical over 7 bases. The CDR3 spans 14 residues. Germline V gene lookup returns CDR1 SGHRS and CDR2 YFSETQ. V lost 2 bases and J lost 7; bases outside the gene matches: 5. For the CDR3, the DNA is TGCGCCAGCAGCTTAGGGACAGTGGTTGAAAAACTGTTTTTT. Translation gives CASSLGTVVEKLFF. Combining the CDR3 with reference TRBV5-1 and TRBJ1-4 gives the whole variable domain KAGVTQTPRYLIKTRGQQVTLSCSPISGHRSVSWYQQTPGQGLQFLFEYFSETQRNKGNFPGRFSGRQFSNSRSEMNVSTLELGDSALYLCASSLGTVVEKLFFGSGTQLSVL.

J is TRBJ2-1 and V is TRBV2; 10 positions agree with TRBD2. V shed 8 bases and J 5 bases; nucleotides not matched to a gene: 6. The germline CDR1 and CDR2 sequences are SNHLY and FYNNEI. The CDR3 totals 14 residues. This chain's CDR3 is CASSLAGVDNEQFF. The CDR3 DNA follows: TGTGCCAGCTCCCTAGCGGGAGTCGACAATGAGCAGTTCTTC.

This chain uses TRBV25-1 with TRBJ2-7; 12 nucleotides agree with TRBD1. The length of the CDR3 is 16 residues. The junction had 11 bases not matched to a gene; V was cut back by 6 bases and J by 5 bases. CDR1 and CDR2 from the germline V gene are MGHDK and SYGVNS. CDR3 sequence: CASRRQGQGAVHEQYF. CDR3 bases: TGTGCCAGCAGACGCCAGGGACAGGGGGCCGTCCACGAGCAGTACTTC.

This chain uses TRBV10-1 with TRBJ2-7; 7 bases are shared with TRBD2. Trimming removed 4 bases from V and 4 bases from J; junction bases left unmatched: 4. Germline CDR1 WNHNN, CDR2 SYGVQD (reference sequence). This CDR3 comprises 13 residues. The CDR3 DNA is TGCGCCAGCAGTGGTAGCGGGTTGTACGAGCAGTACTTC. Its translation: CASSGSGLYEQYF.